Following are 32 T cell receptor beta chains from one sample sequenced in a study of shared T cell receptors in the human thymus. This table comes from immunoSEQ multiplex PCR, and its TCRdb copy is limited to in-frame clones, with some not included. The sample includes 500,000 to 550,000 clones, roughly 74% of them seen just once. Another study also made use of these data, one on human thymus T cells.

Material for sequencing was thymocytes. These receptors all stem from a boy in the first two years of life with a congenital heart defect.

The chain couples TRBV19 to TRBJ2-1; D ambiguous. The ends were cut back, 7 bases at V and 0 bases at J, with 10 bases in the middle. The CDR3 is 14 residues long. Germline V gene data show CDR1 as LNHDA and CDR2 as SQIVND (reference sequence). The CDR3 is CASTSMSSYNEQFF. The CDR3 coding sequence is TGTGCCAGTACCTCCATGAGCTCCTACAATGAGCAGTTCTTC.

This clone was picked up a small number of times. The chain carries TRBV11-2 and TRBJ2-7; D is perhaps TRBD2 (5 bases). V was cut by 2 bases and J by 2 bases, with 16 bases left in between. The length of the CDR3 is 16 residues. Germline lookup yields CDR1 SGHAT and CDR2 FQNNGV. The CDR3 spells CASSLLTWTFPYEQYF. CDR3 nucleotide sequence: TGTGCCAGCAGCTTATTAACTTGGACTTTCCCCTACGAGCAGTACTTC.

The gene calls are TRBV6-5 and TRBJ1-1; possible D gene TRBD1, 6 bases. The CDR3 runs 14 residues. Between the trimmed V and J ends, which lost 6 bases and 5 bases, there was a span of 16 bases. Germline values: CDR1 MNHEY, CDR2 SVGAGI. In DNA, the CDR3 is TGTGCCAGCAGCCAGAAAAGGGGGAATACTGAAGCTTTCTTT. Encoded protein: CASSQKRGNTEAFF.

The gene calls are TRBV27 and TRBJ2-1; tentatively, D is TRBD2 (6 bases). The CDR3 consists of 15 residues. V was shortened by 4 bases and J by 6 bases, with 16 bases between the two germline ends. The germline V gene encodes CDR1 MNHEY and CDR2 SMNVEV (reference sequence). The CDR3 DNA sequence: TGTGCCAGCAGTTCCCCAAGCGGGTTGGGCAATGAGCAGTTCTTC. This codes for CASSSPSGLGNEQFF.

V gene TRBV28 combines with J gene TRBJ2-1; tentatively, D is TRBD2 (7 bases). The CDR3 spans 18 residues. The germline gives CDR1 MDHEN, CDR2 SYDVKM. V lost 2 bases, J lost 0 bases, and 17 bases lay in between. CDR3 bases: TGTGCCAGCAGTTTAAAGTGGGGGAGGGGGGCCTCCTACAATGAGCAGTTCTTC. This codes for CASSLKWGRGASYNEQFF.

The chain employs TRBV5-8 and TRBJ2-7; D possibly corresponds to TRBD2 (6 bases). CDR1 and CDR2 from the germline V gene are SGHTS and YDEGEE. V dropped 0 bases and J dropped 2 bases, with 12 bases sitting between them. CDR3 length: 15 residues. CDR3 in amino acids: CASSLGRDRPYEQYF. DNA for the CDR3: TGTGCCAGCAGCTTGGGGCGGGACCGACCCTACGAGCAGTACTTC.

Here the CDR3 DNA reads TGCGCCAGCAGCTTGCCGGTTCGGGAGGGGATGGAGACCCAGTACTTC. Protein: CASSLPVREGMETQYF. The chain joins TRBV5-1 to TRBJ2-5; 8 bases agree with TRBD2. The CDR3 has 16 residues. V was clipped by 1 base and J by 5 bases; unmatched bases: 10. Germline CDR1 SGHRS, CDR2 YFSETQ.

The chain carries TRBV28 and TRBJ2-1, with unresolved D. The germline V and J ends were trimmed by 5 bases and 6 bases, with 11 bases remaining between them. This CDR3 has 13 amino acids. From germline, CDR1 is MDHEN and CDR2 SYDVKM. CDR3 in amino acids: CASSPTISNEQFF. CDR3 bases: TGTGCCAGCAGTCCCACTATTTCCAATGAGCAGTTCTTC.

This clone was observed a few times. The chain joins TRBV19 to TRBJ2-6, with 9 bases lining up with TRBD1. The CDR3 runs to 16 residues. Germline V gene lookup returns CDR1 LNHDA and CDR2 SQIVND (reference sequence). V lost 6 bases and J lost 3; bases outside the gene matches: 6. Here the CDR3 reads CASSTQGADGANVLTF. CDR3 nucleotides: TGTGCCAGTAGCACACAGGGGGCGGATGGGGCCAACGTCCTGACTTTC.

V is TRBV9 and J is TRBJ2-7; 11 nucleotides match TRBD1. This CDR3 is 16 amino acids long. V lost 3 bases to trimming and J lost 5 bases; unmatched junction nucleotides: 10. CDR1 and CDR2 from the germline V gene are SGDLS and YYNGEE. CDR3 sequence reads: CASSAPQGTGGNEQYF. CDR3 DNA: TGTGCCAGCAGCGCACCCCAGGGGACAGGGGGAAACGAGCAGTACTTC. The variable domain in full, completed from reference TRBV9 and TRBJ2-7, reads DSGVTQTPKHLITATGQRVTLRCSPRSGDLSVYWYQQSLDQGLQFLIQYYNGEERAKGNILERFSAQQFPDLHSELNLSSLELGDSALYFCASSAPQGTGGNEQYFGPGTRLTVT.

This clone was found once. The V call is TRBV6-5, the J call TRBJ2-3; D is perhaps TRBD1 (5 bases). The CDR3 length is 13 residues. Between the trimmed V and J ends, which lost 1 base and 7 bases, there was a span of 9 bases. Germline V gene sequence: CDR1 MNHEY, CDR2 SVGAGI. The chain's CDR3 is CASSYWGNYTQYF. CDR3 in DNA: TGTGCCAGCAGTTACTGGGGCAACTATACGCAGTATTTT.

The chain recombines TRBV13 with TRBJ2-5; 8 bases align to TRBD2. Trimming at V came to 0 bases and at J to 2 bases, leaving 5 bases not matched to a gene. The V gene's germline CDR1 is PRHDT and CDR2 FYEKMQ (reference sequence). CDR3 length: 16 residues. The CDR3 nucleotides read TGTGCCAGCAGCTTAGGGACTAGCGCGGGGCAAGAGACCCAGTACTTC. This codes for CASSLGTSAGQETQYF.

This clone came up a few times. V and J are TRBV15 and TRBJ2-3; D is perhaps TRBD2 (7 bases). From germline, CDR1 is LNHNV and CDR2 YYDKDF (reference sequence). Trimming pared 0 bases from V and 1 base from J, leaving 11 bases between. This CDR3 comprises 16 residues. The chain's CDR3 is CATSRDQGRGTDTQYF. In DNA, the CDR3 is TGTGCCACCAGCAGAGATCAGGGGAGGGGCACAGATACGCAGTATTTT.

The V call is TRBV2, the J call TRBJ2-7; 7 nucleotides line up with TRBD2. The V segment lost 7 bases and the J segment 3 bases; nucleotides outside the gene matches: 6. CDR3 length: 13 amino acids. Per the germline V gene, CDR1 is SNHLY and CDR2 is FYNNEI. The CDR3 coding sequence is TGTGCCAGCATCGAGCTAGCGGACTACGAGCAGTACTTC. Protein: CASIELADYEQYF.

CDR3 sequence: CASSTGLAGWAGELFF. The CDR3 nucleotides are TGTGCCAGCAGCACGGGACTAGCGGGATGGGCCGGGGAGCTGTTTTTT. The chain is built from TRBV5-6 and TRBJ2-2; 13 bases match TRBD2. The CDR3 length is 16 residues. Trimming removed 4 bases from V and 6 bases from J; junction bases left unmatched: 6. Germline-derived CDR1 and CDR2 are SGHDT and YYEEEE.

The V and J genes are TRBV11-2 and TRBJ1-2; D call uncertain. Germline lookup yields CDR1 SGHAT and CDR2 FQNNGV. The CDR3 covers 13 residues. Trimming removed 0 bases at V and 4 bases at J, with 6 bases between. The CDR3 here is CASSLDYSYGYTF. As DNA, the CDR3 is TGTGCCAGCAGCTTAGACTACAGCTATGGCTACACCTTC.

This clone is a singleton in its sample. The chain has TRBV7-2 and TRBJ2-7; D is ambiguous. Germline assignment: CDR1 SGHTA and CDR2 FQGNSA. This CDR3 region has 13 residues. V shed 5 bases and J shed 3 bases, with 11 bases lying between them. The DNA of the CDR3 is TGTGCCAGCAGCCCTCTAGACCACTACGAGCAGTACTTC. Translated, it gives CASSPLDHYEQYF.

The J gene is TRBJ1-2, the V gene TRBV7-2, with TRBD1 matching 7 bases. J lost 3 bases, V lost 2 bases, and 12 bases had no gene match. Germline-derived CDR1 and CDR2 are SGHTA and FQGNSA. CDR3 size: 17 residues. In DNA form, the CDR3 reads TGTGCCAGCAGCTTACCAAACCGGCAGGGGGAGGACTATGGCTACACCTTC. This translates into CASSLPNRQGEDYGYTF.

This chain's CDR3 is CASSLLASARDEQYF. The CDR3 DNA reads TGTGCCAGCAGTTTATTGGCTAGCGCCCGGGACGAGCAGTACTTC. The V gene is TRBV27, the J gene TRBJ2-7, with a possible D match to TRBD2 (6 bases). V lost 1 base and J lost 5, with 15 bases in between. The CDR3 runs 15 residues. The germline V gene encodes CDR1 MNHEY and CDR2 SMNVEV (reference sequence).

This chain links TRBV4-1 with TRBJ2-7; D perhaps matches TRBD2 (6 bases). In germline, CDR1 is MGHRA, CDR2 YSYEKL. The V end lost 0 bases, the J end lost 0 bases, and 18 bases lay between the germline ends. The CDR3 contains 18 residues. The CDR3 reads CASSQEGCSRGGSYEQYF. CDR3 bases: TGCGCCAGCAGCCAAGAAGGGTGCAGTAGGGGAGGCTCCTACGAGCAGTACTTC.

This clone showed up just a few times. J is TRBJ2-3 and V is TRBV7-2; D unclear. V was clipped by 5 bases and J by 2 bases, with 17 bases between them. The length of the CDR3 is 16 residues. The germline V gene encodes CDR1 SGHTA and CDR2 FQGNSA. DNA of the CDR3: TGTGCCAGCAGCCCCAGCGTACAATTCTCCACAGATACGCAGTATTTT. It translates to CASSPSVQFSTDTQYF.

This clone was observed a handful of times. The chain recombines TRBV7-9 with TRBJ2-2; a weak D match, TRBD1 (6 bases). The CDR3 totals 14 residues. From germline, CDR1 is SEHNR and CDR2 FQNEAQ (reference sequence). V lost 6 bases and J lost 7, with 15 bases in between. This chain's CDR3 is CASRSSDRIGELFF. CDR3 nucleotides: TGTGCCAGCAGATCAAGCGACAGGATCGGGGAGCTGTTTTTT.

This rearrangement joins TRBV19 to TRBJ1-5; TRBD1 matches at 7 bases. The length of the CDR3 is 19 residues. Germline V gives CDR1 LNHDA, CDR2 SQIVND (reference sequence). V gave up 3 bases and J gave up 0 bases; unmatched junction bases: 14. Here the CDR3 reads CASSIPADQGQYSNQPQHF. As DNA, the CDR3 is TGTGCCAGTAGTATCCCAGCGGACCAGGGACAGTATAGCAATCAGCCCCAGCATTTT.

The CDR3 DNA reads as TGTGCCAGCAGTCCCATCGGGAACCCAAGTCCCACCGGGGAGCTGTTTTTT. Its translation: CASSPIGNPSPTGELFF. The chain is built from TRBV27 and TRBJ2-2, with a weak D call TRBD2 (5 bases). The CDR3 covers 17 residues. Trimming pared 5 bases from V and 4 bases from J, leaving 20 bases between. CDR1 and CDR2 (germline): MNHEY, SMNVEV (reference sequence).

The rearrangement uses TRBV15 and TRBJ1-3, with TRBD1 matching 8 bases. Trimming took 2 bases from V and 0 from J; bases not matched to a gene: 9. CDR1 is LNHNV and CDR2 is YYDKDF in the germline V gene (reference sequence). The CDR3 runs to 18 residues. The CDR3 loop is CATSRSEDGQGSGNTIYF. CDR3 sequence (DNA): TGTGCCACCAGCAGATCGGAAGACGGACAGGGCTCTGGAAACACCATATATTTT.

The V and J genes are TRBV5-5 and TRBJ1-4; D is ambiguous. The germline V and J ends were trimmed by 0 bases and 8 bases, with 17 bases remaining between them. CDR1 and CDR2 from the germline V gene are SGHKS and YYEKEE (reference sequence). The CDR3 has 16 amino acids. CDR3: CASSLANGSGREKLFF. The CDR3 region has the DNA TGTGCCAGCAGCTTGGCCAACGGGAGCGGGAGAGAAAAACTGTTTTTT.

The chain is built from TRBV7-9 and TRBJ2-1, with D possibly TRBD1 on 5 matching bases. The germline V gene encodes CDR1 SEHNR and CDR2 FQNEAQ (reference sequence). Trimming removed 2 bases from V and 6 bases from J, with 17 bases in between. This CDR3 is built from 16 residues. The CDR3 bases are TGTGCCAGCAGCTTATTATATCAGGGCTGGGGCAATGAGCAGTTCTTC. This codes for CASSLLYQGWGNEQFF.

The V and J genes are TRBV14 and TRBJ2-7; 10 positions agree with TRBD2. Looked up from germline, CDR1 is SGHDN and CDR2 is FVKESK. V lost 3 bases and J lost 2; bases outside the gene matches: 7. The CDR3 runs 16 residues. The CDR3 loop reads CASSQVGLADPYEQYF. DNA for the CDR3: TGTGCCAGCAGCCAGGTCGGACTAGCGGACCCCTACGAGCAGTACTTC.

V usage is TRBV15 and J usage is TRBJ1-2, with 8 bases that match TRBD1. The germline gives CDR1 LNHNV, CDR2 YYDKDF (reference sequence). Trimming at V came to 5 bases and at J to 4 bases, leaving 6 bases not matched to a gene. The length of the CDR3 is 14 residues. This chain's CDR3 is CATSLTGAGYGYTF. Written as DNA, the CDR3 is TGTGCCACCAGCTTGACAGGGGCAGGCTATGGCTACACCTTC.

This clone came up a few times. V and J are TRBV14 and TRBJ2-7, with D possibly TRBD1 on 6 matching bases. V was pared by 1 base and J by 0 bases, with 16 bases between. The germline V gene encodes CDR1 SGHDN and CDR2 FVKESK. There are 17 residues in the CDR3. The CDR3 bases are TGTGCCAGCAGCCAAGGATTGGGGACATACCTCTCCTACGAGCAGTACTTC. Translating gives CASSQGLGTYLSYEQYF.

This clone was recorded only once. The chain couples TRBV6-5 to TRBJ1-2; 7 nucleotides align to TRBD1. The CDR3 is made up of 12 amino acids. Germline V gene data show CDR1 as MNHEY and CDR2 as SVGAGI. J lost 4 bases, V lost 6 bases, and 2 bases had no gene match. CDR3: CASSHRGYGYTF. The CDR3 nucleotides are TGTGCCAGCAGCCACAGGGGCTATGGCTACACCTTC.

The chain recombines TRBV4-2 with TRBJ2-2; 10 nucleotides agree with TRBD2. Trimming at V came to 3 bases and at J to 5 bases, leaving 9 bases not matched to a gene. This CDR3 is 17 amino acids long. Per the germline V gene, CDR1 is LGHNA and CDR2 is YNFKEQ. CDR3 coding DNA: TGTGCCAGCAGCCAGCTACTAGCGGGAAAGGGGACCGGGGAGCTGTTTTTT. Protein: CASSQLLAGKGTGELFF.